These 20 T cell receptor beta chains originate from one sample sequenced in a study of T cells in Graves' hyperthyroidism and ophthalmopathy. RNA transcripts provided the source from which TCR beta CDR3 regions were amplified. TCR CDR3 regions were first amplified by RT-PCR with HTBI primers. TCRdb re-derived calls from the multiplex PCR reads in MiXCR, one entry per CDR3 protein. The table shows about 180,000 distinct CDR3 sequences, with approximately 15% occurring only once. What was sequenced was blood. The receptors were gathered from a woman aged 45-60 years with Graves' hyperthyroidism.

This clonotype has a count of ten or more. CDR3 DNA sequence: TGCAGTGCTAGGCAGGTTCTAGGGGCTGAAGCTTTCTTT. Its translation is CSARQVLGAEAFF. J is TRBJ1-1 and V is TRBV20-1, with D possibly matching TRBD1 (5 bases). The CDR3 totals 13 residues. Germline V gene data show CDR1 as DFQATT and CDR2 as SNEGSKA (reference sequence). Deletions cut 3 bases from V and 6 bases from J, with 14 bases between.

This clonotype has a handful of counts. The chain has TRBV4-3 and TRBJ2-7, with D possibly TRBD2 on 6 matching bases. Germline CDR1 is LGHNA and CDR2 is YSLEER. The CDR3 is 15 amino acids. With 2 bases removed from V and 1 base from J, the gap between germline ends came to 12 bases. CDR3 residues: CASSQLQGGSYEQYF. In DNA, the CDR3 is TGCGCCAGCAGCCAACTGCAGGGAGGTTCCTACGAGCAGTACTTC.

The CDR3 DNA is TGTGCCAGCAGTGATCCCTACTGGACCTATGGCTACACCTTC. The encoded protein is CASSDPYWTYGYTF. V and J are TRBV2 and TRBJ1-2; unclear D gene. Germline V lookup: CDR1 SNHLY, CDR2 FYNNEI. V lost 3 bases to trimming and J lost 4 bases, with 12 bases between them. This CDR3 is 14 amino acids long. The whole variable domain, filled in from reference TRBV2 and TRBJ1-2, reads EPEVTQTPSHQVTQMGQEVILRCVPISNHLYFYWYRQILGQKVEFLVSFYNNEISEKSEIFDDQFSVERPDGSNFTLKIRSTKLEDSAMYFCASSDPYWTYGYTFGSGTRLTVV.

This clonotype was counted ten times or more. The chain is built from TRBV10-1 and TRBJ1-1, with TRBD1 matching over 9 bases. V lost 4 bases and J lost 4; bases outside the gene matches: 10. Germline V gene sequence: CDR1 WNHNN, CDR2 SYGVQD (reference sequence). The CDR3 has 16 amino acids. The CDR3: CASSVDRGSVGTEAFF. CDR3 nucleotides: TGCGCCAGCAGTGTTGACAGGGGGAGTGTAGGCACTGAAGCTTTCTTT.

The rearrangement joins TRBV7-8 to TRBJ1-4, with D unresolved. The CDR3 runs to 15 residues. Trimming removed 1 base at V and 4 bases at J, with 10 bases between. Germline assignment: CDR1 SGHVS and CDR2 FQNEAQ. CDR3 loop: CASSLVGLNNEKLFF. The CDR3 DNA follows: TGTGCCAGCAGCTTAGTTGGGCTTAATAATGAAAAACTGTTTTTT.

This clonotype was counted many times. The chain employs TRBV13 and TRBJ1-1; 7 bases map to TRBD1. CDR1 PRHDT and CDR2 FYEKMQ come from the germline V gene (reference sequence). This CDR3 comprises 14 residues. Germline trimming cut 5 bases from V and 1 base from J; bases unmatched to any gene: 4. The CDR3, as DNA: TGTGCCAGCAGCATCCCAGGGGGGAACACTGAAGCTTTCTTT. It yields the protein CASSIPGGNTEAFF.

This clonotype was detected ten times or more. The CDR3 protein is CASSIGTQETQYF. CDR3 DNA: TGTGCCAGCAGCATCGGGACCCAAGAGACCCAGTACTTC. The chain links TRBV11-3 to TRBJ2-5; either TRBD1 or TRBD2 may fit D (5 bases each). V was trimmed by 5 bases and J by 1 base, leaving 8 bases between them. The CDR3 covers 13 residues. Germline V gene sequence: CDR1 SGHNT, CDR2 YENEEA.

This clonotype was seen repeatedly, ten times or more. The chain couples TRBV5-1 to TRBJ2-1; D gene ambiguous. The V gene lost 7 bases and the J gene lost 6 bases, with 17 bases spanning the gap. CDR1 SGHRS and CDR2 YFSETQ come from the germline V gene. This CDR3 is 14 amino acids long. The CDR3 bases are TGCGCCAGCCGTTTATTGGCAGGCCGCAATGAGCAGTTCTTC. Its protein is CASRLLAGRNEQFF.

This clonotype was seen ten or more times. The chain links TRBV7-9 to TRBJ2-3; TRBD1 is a possible D gene (5 bases). Looked up from germline, CDR1 is SEHNR and CDR2 is FQNEAQ (reference sequence). Trimming took off 2 bases at V and 0 bases at J, with 9 bases between the two ends. There are 15 residues in the CDR3. The CDR3 DNA reads TGTGCCAGCAGCTTATGGACATCGAGCACAGATACGCAGTATTTT. This translates into CASSLWTSSTDTQYF.

At least ten counts were recorded for this clonotype. V is TRBV5-6 and J is TRBJ2-7; TRBD1 or TRBD2 may be the D gene (6 bases each). CDR1 is SGHDT, CDR2 YYEEEE, per germline. Trimming removed 4 bases at V and 2 bases at J, with 19 bases between. The CDR3 totals 16 residues. The CDR3 region is CASSAPGGALTYEQYF. The DNA of the CDR3 is TGTGCCAGCAGCGCTCCCGGGGGCGCGTTGACCTACGAGCAGTACTTC.

The chain recombines TRBV10-2 with TRBJ2-7, with 10 bases fitting TRBD1. The CDR3 runs 16 residues. The germline CDR1 and CDR2 sequences are WSHSY and SAAADI. Unmatched junction bases numbered 8, after V lost 0 bases and J lost 6 bases. The CDR3 here is CASSESMTGTGAEQYF. The CDR3 DNA is TGCGCCAGCAGTGAGTCTATGACCGGGACAGGGGCCGAGCAGTACTTC.

Note on this clonotype: One end of the junction varies from germline; a read error may be responsible. The chain uses TRBV28 and TRBJ2-2; D is uncertain. The CDR3 consists of 14 residues. The germline V gene encodes CDR1 MDHEN and CDR2 SYDVKM. Here the CDR3 reads CASNRAPNTGELFF. In DNA, the CDR3 is TGTGCCAGCAATCGGGCTCCGAATACCGGGGAGCTGTTTTTT.

This clonotype has at least ten counts. The J gene is TRBJ1-2, the V gene TRBV5-6, with no clear D. CDR3 size: 14 residues. The germline V and J ends were trimmed by 0 bases and 5 bases, with 11 bases remaining between them. Germline CDR1 SGHDT, CDR2 YYEEEE. CDR3 protein: CASSLVGLTYGYTF. Written as DNA, the CDR3 is TGTGCCAGCAGCTTGGTAGGACTCACTTATGGCTACACCTTC.

In this sample, this clonotype turned up many times. V is TRBV2 and J is TRBJ2-2, with 9 bases aligning to TRBD2. CDR1 SNHLY and CDR2 FYNNEI come from the germline V gene. The trim removed 7 bases at V and 5 bases at J, leaving 8 bases unmatched. This CDR3 is 15 amino acids long. The CDR3 DNA is TGTGCCAGCACTAGAGGCGGGGGGGCAACCGGGGAGCTGTTTTTT. Amino acid sequence: CASTRGGGATGELFF.

The table lists this clonotype with many counts. This rearrangement joins TRBV6-1 to TRBJ1-6; D is possibly TRBD1 (5 bases). The length of the CDR3 is 14 residues. The germline V gene has CDR1 MNHNS and CDR2 SASEGT. Between the trimmed V and J ends, which lost 6 bases and 10 bases, there was a span of 16 bases. CDR3 loop: CASSSPGAGSPLHF. The CDR3 DNA reads as TGTGCCAGCAGCTCCCCCGGGGCAGGATCACCCCTCCACTTT.

In its sample, this clonotype was seen many times. The rearrangement uses TRBV7-9 and TRBJ1-2, with 10 bases fitting TRBD1. After removal of 7 bases from V and 4 bases from J, the junction contained 9 bases not matched to a gene. Germline-derived CDR1 and CDR2 are SEHNR and FQNEAQ (reference sequence). This CDR3 has 15 amino acids. The CDR3 DNA reads as TGTGCCAGCACCCGGACAGGGGGAAGTAGCTATGGCTACACCTTC. Residues: CASTRTGGSSYGYTF.

The table lists this clonotype with a few counts. This sequence joins TRBV14 and TRBJ1-1; 7 bases match TRBD1. Per the germline V gene, CDR1 is SGHDN and CDR2 is FVKESK. This CDR3 is built from 14 residues. V shed 1 base, J shed 7 bases, and the junction held 6 bases outside the gene matches. CDR3 bases: TGTGCCAGCAGCCAAGTGCCAGGGGGGATTGAAGCTTTCTTT. Protein sequence: CASSQVPGGIEAFF.

The table lists this clonotype with many counts. The genes are TRBV6-1 and TRBJ2-1, with 8 bases fitting TRBD2. The germline V gene encodes CDR1 MNHNS and CDR2 SASEGT. This CDR3 has 14 amino acids. V gave up 6 bases and J gave up 8 bases; unmatched junction bases: 9. The CDR3 is CASRFLSGVYEQFF. The CDR3 nucleotides are TGTGCCAGCAGATTCCTTAGCGGGGTCTATGAGCAGTTCTTC.

This CDR3 reads CASSPAGGSGANVLTF. CDR3 bases: TGTGCCAGCTCACCAGCAGGGGGGTCCGGGGCCAACGTCCTGACTTTC. J is TRBJ2-6 and V is TRBV18; maybe TRBD1 (7 bases). Germline loops: CDR1 KGHSH, CDR2 LQKENI. The CDR3 totals 16 residues. Trimming shortened V by 2 bases and J by 4 bases, and 12 bases separated the two germline ends.

This clonotype was recorded many times. The genes are TRBV20-1 and TRBJ1-4; D remains ambiguous. Germline V gene lookup returns CDR1 DFQATT and CDR2 SNEGSKA (reference sequence). Trimming took 5 bases from V and 0 from J, leaving 16 bases between them. The CDR3 has 16 amino acids. Written as DNA, the CDR3 is TGCAGTGCTTTGTGGGGAGAGATTGCAACTAATGAAAAACTGTTTTTT. Amino acid sequence: CSALWGEIATNEKLFF.